A selection of T cell receptor beta chains follows, all from one sample in a study of blood T cell repertoires in COVID-19. TCRdb's table, derived via immunoSEQ multiplex PCR, lists solely in-frame clones and lacks some. Among about 170,000 clones, over 85% were seen once, and the ten largest hold under 5%. Specimen: peripheral blood. All receptors derive from a woman aged 45 to 65 with acute or convalescent COVID-19. The CDR3 runs from the conserved cysteine through the conserved F or W. The D gene is left open where the match is weak. The size field is filled for only some rows; it gives once, few, many or a size class.

J gene | D gene | V gene | clone size | CDR3 protein | CDR3 DNA
TRBJ2-7 | - | TRBV30 | - | CACIRGPFGNEQYF | TGTGCCTGCATTAGGGGCCCTTTTGGGAACGAGCAGTACTTC
TRBJ2-1 | TRBD2 | TRBV30 | once | CAWSEGLAGGDEQFF | TGTGCCTGGAGCGAGGGACTAGCGGGGGGCGATGAGCAGTTCTTC
TRBJ2-3 | - | TRBV10-3 | - | CAISESLGGLTDTQYF | TGTGCCATCAGTGAGTCGTTGGGCGGACTCACAGATACGCAGTATTTT
TRBJ1-1 | TRBD1 | TRBV6-5 | - | CASATGGTEAFF | TGTGCCAGCGCTACAGGGGGCACTGAAGCTTTCTTT
TRBJ1-3 | TRBD1 | TRBV27 | once | CASSPVPGQGWEYF | TGTGCCAGCAGTCCTGTCCCGGGACAGGGATGGGAGTATTTT
TRBJ2-7 | TRBD2 | TRBV10-3 | - | CAISPSGGTSYEQYF | TGTGCCATCAGTCCTAGCGGGGGGACCTCCTACGAGCAGTACTTC
TRBJ1-6 | TRBD1 | TRBV28 | - | CASSLGQNNSPLHF | TGTGCCAGCAGTCTGGGACAGAATAATTCACCCCTCCACTTT
TRBJ2-2 | TRBD2 | TRBV14 | once | CASSQLFGGMNTGELFF | TGTGCCAGCAGCCAACTCTTCGGGGGGATGAACACCGGGGAGCTGTTTTTT
TRBJ2-5 | - | TRBV6-5 | - | CASSPTPGETQYF | TGTGCCAGCAGTCCCACCCCAGGGGAGACCCAGTACTTC
TRBJ1-3 | - | TRBV29-1 | - | CSVESGYSGNTIYF | TGCAGCGTTGAATCAGGTTACTCTGGAAACACCATATATTTT
TRBJ2-1 | - | TRBV19 | once | CASSIGATANEQFF | TGTGCCAGTAGTATTGGGGCTACCGCCAATGAGCAGTTCTTC
TRBJ2-1 | - | TRBV6-5 | - | CASSYRLTANNEQFF | TGTGCCAGCAGTTATCGACTCACGGCCAACAATGAGCAGTTCTTC
TRBJ2-3 | TRBD1 | TRBV30 | - | CAWRQGVYGTQYF | TGTGCCTGGAGGCAGGGGGTTTATGGTACGCAGTATTTT
TRBJ2-1 | TRBD2 | TRBV11-3 | - | CASSLGGSSSYNEQFF | TGTGCCAGCAGCTTGGGGGGGTCGAGCTCCTACAATGAGCAGTTCTTC
TRBJ2-7 | TRBD1 | TRBV10-2 | - | CASSESSRDREQYF | TGCGCCAGCAGTGAATCGTCCCGGGACAGGGAGCAGTACTTC
TRBJ1-6 | - | TRBV2 | - | CASSAQNLRNSPLHF | TGTGCCAGCAGTGCTCAGAATTTGAGGAATTCACCCCTCCACTTT
TRBJ1-1 | TRBD1 | TRBV6-5 | - | CASSLGTGNTEAFF | TGTGCCAGCAGTTTAGGGACAGGGAACACTGAAGCTTTCTTT